This entry is about one TCR beta chain. Antigen: not known. A read error may account for a junction end that differs from germline. Profiling of TCR beta VDJ combinations and CDR3 sequences used genomic DNA as template. Each CDR3 protein is one row after TCRdb ran MiXCR on the reads. The sample yields hundreds of thousands of distinct CDR3 sequences, around 68% seen once. Germline V lookup: CDR1 WSHSY, CDR2 SAAADI. The CDR3 runs to 14 residues. The data belong to a study of CD8+CD57+ T cells in acquired aplastic anemia. Study-level information: Sorted CD4+ and CD8+ cells yielded about 3.1 ug of DNA on average. Mean read depth for CD4+ cells from healthy donors was around 11 million.

Regarding the study as a whole: Significance was not reached for CD8+ Simpson's diversity between patients and controls. Found in both controls and patients were approximately 30 CD8+ CDR3 sequences.

The sequence derives from a human donor in good health, serving as a control. The chain links TRBV10-2 to TRBJ1-1; D not resolved. Sequencing was performed on sorted CD4+, CD8+, or CD8+CD57+ T cells (not recorded which) from PBMCs. The CDR3 loop reads CASSVEELNTEAFF. The CDR3 bases are TGTGCCAGCAGTGTTGAGGAACTGAACACTGAAGCTTTCTTT.